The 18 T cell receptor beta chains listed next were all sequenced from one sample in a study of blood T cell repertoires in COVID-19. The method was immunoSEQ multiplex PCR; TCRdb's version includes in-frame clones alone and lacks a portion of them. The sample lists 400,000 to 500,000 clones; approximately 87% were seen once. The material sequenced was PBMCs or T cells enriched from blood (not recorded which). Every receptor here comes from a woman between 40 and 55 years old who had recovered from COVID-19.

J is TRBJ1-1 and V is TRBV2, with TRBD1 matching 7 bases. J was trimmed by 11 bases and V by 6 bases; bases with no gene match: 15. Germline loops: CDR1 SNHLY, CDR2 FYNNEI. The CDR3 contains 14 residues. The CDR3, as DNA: TGTGCCAGCAGAACCCGGACAGGCCTGACGTCGGCTTTCTTT. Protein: CASRTRTGLTSAFF.

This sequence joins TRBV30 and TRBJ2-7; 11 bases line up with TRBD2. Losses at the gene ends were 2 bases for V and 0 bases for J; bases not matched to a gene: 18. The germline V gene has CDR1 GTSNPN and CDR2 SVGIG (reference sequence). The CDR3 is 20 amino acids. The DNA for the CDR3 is TGTGCCTGGAGTAGAGCTCCGATTCTAGCGGGAGGACCGAGCTCCTACGAGCAGTACTTC. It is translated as CAWSRAPILAGGPSSYEQYF.

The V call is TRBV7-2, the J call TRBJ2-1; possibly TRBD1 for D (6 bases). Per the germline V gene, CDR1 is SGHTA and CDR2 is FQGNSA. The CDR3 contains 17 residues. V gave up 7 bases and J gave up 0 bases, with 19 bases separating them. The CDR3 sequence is CASNFIGGLSSYNEQFF. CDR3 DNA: TGTGCCAGCAACTTTATAGGGGGTTTAAGCTCCTACAATGAGCAGTTCTTC.

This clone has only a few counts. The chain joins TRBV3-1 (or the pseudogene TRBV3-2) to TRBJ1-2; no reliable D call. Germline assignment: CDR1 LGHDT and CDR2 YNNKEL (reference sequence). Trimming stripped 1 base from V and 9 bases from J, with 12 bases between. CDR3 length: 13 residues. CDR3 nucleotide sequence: TGTGCCAGCAGCCAAGTAACGGGTTCACGCTACACCTTC. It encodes CASSQVTGSRYTF.

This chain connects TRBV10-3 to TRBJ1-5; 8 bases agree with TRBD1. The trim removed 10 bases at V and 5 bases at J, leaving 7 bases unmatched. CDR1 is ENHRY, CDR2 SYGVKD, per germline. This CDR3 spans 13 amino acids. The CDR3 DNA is TGTGCCACCCGACAGGGGAGAGATCAGCCCCAGCATTTT. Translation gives CATRQGRDQPQHF.

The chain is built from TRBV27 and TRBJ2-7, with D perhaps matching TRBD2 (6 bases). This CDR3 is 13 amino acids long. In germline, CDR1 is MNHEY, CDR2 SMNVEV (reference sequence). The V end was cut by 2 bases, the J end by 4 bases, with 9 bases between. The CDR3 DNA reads TGTGCCAGCAGTTTAACGAGCGGGTACGAGCAGTACTTC. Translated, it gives CASSLTSGYEQYF.

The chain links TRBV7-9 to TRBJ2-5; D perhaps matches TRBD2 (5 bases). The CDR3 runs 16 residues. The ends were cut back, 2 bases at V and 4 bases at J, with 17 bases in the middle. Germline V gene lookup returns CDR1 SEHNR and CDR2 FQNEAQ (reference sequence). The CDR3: CASSLTRRGYGETQYF. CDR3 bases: TGTGCCAGCAGCTTAACGCGCCGAGGGTACGGAGAGACCCAGTACTTC.

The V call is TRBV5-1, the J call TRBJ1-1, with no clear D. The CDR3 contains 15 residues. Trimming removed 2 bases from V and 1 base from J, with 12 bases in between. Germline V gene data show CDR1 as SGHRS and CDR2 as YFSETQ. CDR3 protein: CASSLPGAGNTEAFF. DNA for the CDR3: TGCGCCAGCAGCTTACCCGGAGCGGGGAACACTGAAGCTTTCTTT.

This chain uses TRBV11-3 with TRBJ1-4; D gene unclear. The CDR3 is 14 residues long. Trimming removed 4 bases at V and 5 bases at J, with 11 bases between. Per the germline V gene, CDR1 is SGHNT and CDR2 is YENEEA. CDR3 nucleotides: TGTGCCAGCAGCTCCCTGGGCAGGAATGAAAAACTGTTTTTT. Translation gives CASSSLGRNEKLFF.

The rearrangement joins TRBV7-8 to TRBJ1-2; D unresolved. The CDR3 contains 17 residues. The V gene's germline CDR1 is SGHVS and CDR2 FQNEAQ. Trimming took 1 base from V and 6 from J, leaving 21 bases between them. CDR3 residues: CASSLVSGEEFGDGYTF. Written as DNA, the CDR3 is TGTGCCAGCAGCTTAGTATCCGGGGAGGAATTTGGGGATGGCTACACCTTC.

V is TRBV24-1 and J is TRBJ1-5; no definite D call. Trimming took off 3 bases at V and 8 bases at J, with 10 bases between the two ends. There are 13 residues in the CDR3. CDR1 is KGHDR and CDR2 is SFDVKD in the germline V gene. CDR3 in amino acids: CATSDVALEPQHF. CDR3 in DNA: TGTGCCACCAGTGATGTGGCCCTCGAGCCCCAGCATTTT.

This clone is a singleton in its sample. CDR3 sequence (DNA): TGCGCCAGCAGCCAAGAACCAGTCTCAGAGCAGTACTTC. This gives the protein CASSQEPVSEQYF. The rearrangement uses TRBV4-3 and TRBJ2-7, with D unclear. The V gene lost 0 bases and the J gene lost 7 bases, with 10 bases spanning the gap. Germline assignment: CDR1 LGHNA and CDR2 YSLEER. This CDR3 is 13 amino acids long.

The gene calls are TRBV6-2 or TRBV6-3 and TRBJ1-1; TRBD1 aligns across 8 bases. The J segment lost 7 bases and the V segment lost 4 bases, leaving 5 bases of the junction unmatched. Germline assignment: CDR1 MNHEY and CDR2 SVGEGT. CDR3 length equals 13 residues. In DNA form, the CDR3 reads TGTGCCAGCAGTTCTGACAGGGGACGTGAAGCTTTCTTT. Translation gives CASSSDRGREAFF.

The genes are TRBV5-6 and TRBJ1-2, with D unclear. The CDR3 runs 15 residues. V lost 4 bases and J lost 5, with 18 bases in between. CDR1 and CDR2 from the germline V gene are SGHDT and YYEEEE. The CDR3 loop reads CASSPRSLGRYGYTF. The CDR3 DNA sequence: TGTGCCAGCAGCCCGCGGTCTCTGGGGAGGTATGGCTACACCTTC.

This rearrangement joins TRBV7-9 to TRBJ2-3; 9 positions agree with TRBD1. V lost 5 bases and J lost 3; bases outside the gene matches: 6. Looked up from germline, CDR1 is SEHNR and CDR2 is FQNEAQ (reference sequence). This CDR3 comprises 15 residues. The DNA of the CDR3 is TGTGCCAGCAGCAGTGGGACAGGGTGGACAGATACGCAGTATTTT. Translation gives CASSSGTGWTDTQYF.

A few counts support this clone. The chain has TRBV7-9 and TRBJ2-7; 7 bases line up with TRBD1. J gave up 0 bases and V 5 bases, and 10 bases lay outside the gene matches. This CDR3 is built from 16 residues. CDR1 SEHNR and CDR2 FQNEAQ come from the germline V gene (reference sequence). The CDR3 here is CASSPSDRQFSYEQYF. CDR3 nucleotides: TGTGCCAGCAGCCCCTCGGACAGGCAGTTCTCCTACGAGCAGTACTTC.

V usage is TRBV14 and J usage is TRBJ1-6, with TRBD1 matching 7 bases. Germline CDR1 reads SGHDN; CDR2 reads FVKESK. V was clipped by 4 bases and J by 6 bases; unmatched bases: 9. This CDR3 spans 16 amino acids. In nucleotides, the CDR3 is TGTGCCAGCAGCCGGACGGGACAGAGGGTTAATTCACCCCTCCACTTT. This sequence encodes CASSRTGQRVNSPLHF.

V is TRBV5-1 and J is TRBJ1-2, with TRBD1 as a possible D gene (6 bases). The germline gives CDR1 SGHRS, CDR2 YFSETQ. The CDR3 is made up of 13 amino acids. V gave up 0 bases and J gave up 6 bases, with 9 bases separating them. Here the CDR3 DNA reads TGCGCCAGCAGCTTGGAACAGGGCGATGGCTACACCTTC. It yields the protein CASSLEQGDGYTF. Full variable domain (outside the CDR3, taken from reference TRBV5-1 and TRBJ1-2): KAGVTQTPRYLIKTRGQQVTLSCSPISGHRSVSWYQQTPGQGLQFLFEYFSETQRNKGNFPGRFSGRQFSNSRSEMNVSTLELGDSALYLCASSLEQGDGYTFGSGTRLTVV.